These T cell receptor beta chains were read from a single sample in a study of blood T cells in healthy people across ages. TCRdb recomputed calls from the 5' RACE reads with MiXCR, one row per CDR3 protein. The sample carries 750,000 or so distinct CDR3 sequences, roughly 25% recorded once. In addition, the sample was reused for a study of T cells of mothers and their children.

Sample: blood. The receptors derive from a boy under 18 in good health. Both conserved end residues are trimmed from each CDR3. The order of the fields is J gene, V gene, CDR3 protein.

j_call: TRBJ1-1
v_call: TRBV7-3
cdr3_aa: ASSPGPMNTEAF

j_call: TRBJ1-2
v_call: TRBV6-5
cdr3_aa: ASRAGGGSHYGYT

j_call: TRBJ2-1
v_call: TRBV7-2
cdr3_aa: ASSLETSGGPEQF

j_call: TRBJ2-7
v_call: TRBV18
cdr3_aa: ASSLTVTYEQY

j_call: TRBJ2-7
v_call: TRBV29-1
cdr3_aa: SVDLAGDYEQY

j_call: TRBJ2-5
v_call: TRBV20-1
cdr3_aa: GGLASIEETQY

j_call: .
v_call: TRBV11-1
cdr3_aa: ASSLIRGIAGGETQY

j_call: .
v_call: TRBV7-8
cdr3_aa: ASSLLYNEQY

j_call: .
v_call: TRBV4-2
cdr3_aa: ASSQDALAGGFEQY

j_call: TRBJ2-7
v_call: TRBV5-1
cdr3_aa: ASSPEDRDAYEQY

j_call: TRBJ2-2
v_call: TRBV7-9
cdr3_aa: ASSLESVTGELF

j_call: TRBJ2-3
v_call: TRBV11-2
cdr3_aa: ASSFGYMDWDTQY

j_call: .
v_call: TRBV12-5
cdr3_aa: ASGPASSMGAPEQY

j_call: TRBJ2-1
v_call: TRBV28
cdr3_aa: ASSPIAGVMYNEQF

j_call: TRBJ2-1
v_call: TRBV6-5
cdr3_aa: ASSYRSTEGGNEQF

j_call: TRBJ2-1
v_call: TRBV7-9
cdr3_aa: ASSSLAGARGGNEQF

j_call: TRBJ2-7
v_call: TRBV20-1
cdr3_aa: SARGQAPPEQY

j_call: TRBJ2-1
v_call: TRBV5-1
cdr3_aa: ASSAPSGNEQF

j_call: TRBJ1-5
v_call: TRBV12-3/TRBV12-4
cdr3_aa: ASSRQLNQPQH

j_call: .
v_call: TRBV11-2
cdr3_aa: ASSSVRAAYEQY

j_call: TRBJ2-7
v_call: TRBV4-1
cdr3_aa: ASSQGQATYEQY

j_call: TRBJ2-5
v_call: TRBV7-6
cdr3_aa: ASRPGTGVTQY

j_call: .
v_call: TRBV6-2/TRBV6-3
cdr3_aa: ASRHGTYYEQY

j_call: TRBJ1-4
v_call: TRBV28
cdr3_aa: ASSSYRRFNEKLF

j_call: TRBJ1-2
v_call: TRBV12-5
cdr3_aa: ASWQLGYGYT

j_call: TRBJ2-3
v_call: TRBV29-1
cdr3_aa: SVEKAGTDTQY

j_call: TRBJ2-7
v_call: TRBV6-6
cdr3_aa: ASTPGRHPYEQY

j_call: TRBJ1-1
v_call: TRBV6-6
cdr3_aa: ASSRPGEGYTEAF

j_call: TRBJ2-7
v_call: TRBV12-3/TRBV12-4
cdr3_aa: ASSYYLGQGSSYEQY

j_call: TRBJ2-3
v_call: TRBV4-2
cdr3_aa: ASSQDPGVADTQY

j_call: TRBJ2-5
v_call: TRBV5-5
cdr3_aa: ASSLGLIRGQETQY

j_call: .
v_call: TRBV7-2
cdr3_aa: ASNLASSGIHEQY

j_call: TRBJ2-1
v_call: TRBV6-1
cdr3_aa: ASRQGTSGTYNEQF

j_call: TRBJ2-5
v_call: TRBV14
cdr3_aa: ASSHSAETQY

j_call: TRBJ2-5
v_call: TRBV7-2
cdr3_aa: ASSLGDNGGETQY

j_call: TRBJ2-1
v_call: TRBV4-3
cdr3_aa: ASSQDWDLGNEQF

j_call: TRBJ1-6
v_call: TRBV12-3/TRBV12-4
cdr3_aa: ASSRTGSSYNSPLH

j_call: TRBJ2-6
v_call: TRBV2
cdr3_aa: AGNSLAEPSGANVLT

j_call: TRBJ2-2
v_call: TRBV20-1
cdr3_aa: SARTVNTGELF

j_call: TRBJ2-4
v_call: TRBV29-1
cdr3_aa: SVPGRGFHYRVQIQY

j_call: TRBJ2-7
v_call: TRBV27
cdr3_aa: ASSLLGGGQDEQY

j_call: TRBJ2-5
v_call: TRBV3-1
cdr3_aa: ASKKGETQY

j_call: .
v_call: TRBV10-3
cdr3_aa: AISAGQGKMKQF

j_call: TRBJ2-5
v_call: TRBV2
cdr3_aa: ASKLKETQY

j_call: TRBJ1-2
v_call: TRBV18
cdr3_aa: ASSPPWDILNYGYT

j_call: .
v_call: TRBV4-1
cdr3_aa: ASSQEVPYEQY

j_call: TRBJ2-5
v_call: TRBV2
cdr3_aa: ASSEERALAGEETQY

j_call: TRBJ1-1
v_call: TRBV6-4
cdr3_aa: ASRDSGLNTEAF

j_call: TRBJ1-5
v_call: TRBV6-2/TRBV6-3
cdr3_aa: ASRTRNQPQH

j_call: TRBJ2-3
v_call: TRBV27
cdr3_aa: ASSLRERTDTQY

j_call: TRBJ1-3
v_call: TRBV12-3/TRBV12-4
cdr3_aa: ASSVLGSGNTIY

j_call: TRBJ2-7
v_call: TRBV7-9
cdr3_aa: ASSPSGAYEQY

j_call: TRBJ2-3
v_call: TRBV20-1
cdr3_aa: SIPGGATQY

j_call: TRBJ2-7
v_call: TRBV14
cdr3_aa: ASSPAVGAYYEQY

j_call: TRBJ2-3
v_call: TRBV15
cdr3_aa: ATKQGKFTDTQY

j_call: .
v_call: TRBV13
cdr3_aa: ASSLRGKLAGTYEQY